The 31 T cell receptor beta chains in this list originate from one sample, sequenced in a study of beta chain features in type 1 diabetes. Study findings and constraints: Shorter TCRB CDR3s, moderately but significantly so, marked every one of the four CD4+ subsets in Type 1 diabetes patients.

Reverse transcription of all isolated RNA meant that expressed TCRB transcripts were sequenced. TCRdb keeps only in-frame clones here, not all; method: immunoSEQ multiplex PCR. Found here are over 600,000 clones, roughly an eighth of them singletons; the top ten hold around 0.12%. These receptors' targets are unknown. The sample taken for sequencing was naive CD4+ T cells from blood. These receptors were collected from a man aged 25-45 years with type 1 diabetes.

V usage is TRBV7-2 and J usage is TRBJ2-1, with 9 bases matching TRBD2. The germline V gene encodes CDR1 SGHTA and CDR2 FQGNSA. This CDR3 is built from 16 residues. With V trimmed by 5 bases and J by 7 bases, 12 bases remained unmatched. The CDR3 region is CASSPRSSGGRNEQFF. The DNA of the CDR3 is TGTGCCAGCAGCCCCCGGTCCAGCGGGGGGAGGAATGAGCAGTTCTTC.

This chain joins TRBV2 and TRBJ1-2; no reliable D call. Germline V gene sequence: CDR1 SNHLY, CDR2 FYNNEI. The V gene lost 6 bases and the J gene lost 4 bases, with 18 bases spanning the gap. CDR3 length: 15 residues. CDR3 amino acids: CASSPMETLGYGYTF. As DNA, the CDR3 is TGTGCCAGCAGCCCCATGGAGACCCTCGGCTATGGCTACACCTTC.

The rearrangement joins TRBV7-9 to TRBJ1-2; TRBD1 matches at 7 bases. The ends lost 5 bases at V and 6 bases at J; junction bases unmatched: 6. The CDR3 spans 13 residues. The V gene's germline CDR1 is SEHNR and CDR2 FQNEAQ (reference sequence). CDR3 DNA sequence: TGTGCCAGCAGCCGCAGACAGGGTGATGGCTACACCTTC. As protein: CASSRRQGDGYTF.

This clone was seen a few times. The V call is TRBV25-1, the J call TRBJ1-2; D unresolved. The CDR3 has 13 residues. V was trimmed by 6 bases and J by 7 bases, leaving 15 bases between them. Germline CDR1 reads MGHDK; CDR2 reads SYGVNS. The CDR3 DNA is TGTGCCAGCAGAGGACGGGATCTGGGTGGCTACACCTTC. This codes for CASRGRDLGGYTF.

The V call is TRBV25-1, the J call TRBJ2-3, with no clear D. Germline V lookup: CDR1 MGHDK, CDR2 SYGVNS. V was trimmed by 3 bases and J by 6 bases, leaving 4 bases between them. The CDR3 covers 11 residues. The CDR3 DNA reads TGTGCCAGCAGTGATAGGGATACGCAGTATTTT. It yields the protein CASSDRDTQYF.

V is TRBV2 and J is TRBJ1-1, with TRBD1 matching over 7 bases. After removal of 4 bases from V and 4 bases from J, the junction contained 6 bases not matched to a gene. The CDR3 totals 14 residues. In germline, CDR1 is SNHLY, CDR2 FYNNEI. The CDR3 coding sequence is TGTGCCAGCAGTGGAGACAGGGATGGCACTGAAGCTTTCTTT. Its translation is CASSGDRDGTEAFF.

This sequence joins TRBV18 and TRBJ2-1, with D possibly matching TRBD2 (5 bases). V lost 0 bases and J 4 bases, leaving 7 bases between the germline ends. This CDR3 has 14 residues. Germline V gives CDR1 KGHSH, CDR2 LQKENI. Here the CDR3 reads CASSPPPGYNEQFF. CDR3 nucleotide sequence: TGTGCCAGCTCACCACCCCCGGGGTACAATGAGCAGTTCTTC. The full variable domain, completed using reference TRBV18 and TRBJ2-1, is NAGVMQNPRHLVRRRGQEARLRCSPMKGHSHVYWYRQLPEEGLKFMVYLQKENIIDESGMPKERFSAEFPKEGPSILRIQQVVRGDSAAYFCASSPPPGYNEQFFGPGTRLTVL.

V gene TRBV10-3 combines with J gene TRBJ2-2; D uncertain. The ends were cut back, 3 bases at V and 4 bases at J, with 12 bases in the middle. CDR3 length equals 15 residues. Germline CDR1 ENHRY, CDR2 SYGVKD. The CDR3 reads CAISDRVDFTGELFF. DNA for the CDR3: TGTGCCATCAGTGACCGAGTTGACTTCACCGGGGAGCTGTTTTTT.

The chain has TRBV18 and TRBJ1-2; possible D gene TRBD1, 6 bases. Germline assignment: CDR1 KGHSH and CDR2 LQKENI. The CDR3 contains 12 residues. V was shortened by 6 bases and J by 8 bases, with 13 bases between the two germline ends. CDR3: CASSWDQGGYTF. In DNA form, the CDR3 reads TGTGCCAGCTCGTGGGACCAGGGGGGCTACACCTTC.

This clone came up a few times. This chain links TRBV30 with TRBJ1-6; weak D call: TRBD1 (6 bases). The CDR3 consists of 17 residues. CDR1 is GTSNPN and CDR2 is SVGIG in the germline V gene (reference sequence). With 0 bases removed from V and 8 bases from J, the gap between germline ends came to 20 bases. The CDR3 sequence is CAWSVGLRRDMDSPLHF. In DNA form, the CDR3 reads TGTGCCTGGAGTGTAGGCCTTAGACGGGACATGGATTCACCCCTCCACTTT.

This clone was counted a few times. Here the CDR3 DNA reads TGCGCCAGCATGGGGGGAAGGACGATGAACACCGGGGAGCTGTTTTTT. Residues: CASMGGRTMNTGELFF. The V call is TRBV10-2, the J call TRBJ2-2, with TRBD2 as a possible D gene (6 bases). Germline V gene lookup returns CDR1 WSHSY and CDR2 SAAADI. The CDR3 length is 16 residues. The V and J ends lost 7 bases and 1 base respectively, with 16 bases between them.

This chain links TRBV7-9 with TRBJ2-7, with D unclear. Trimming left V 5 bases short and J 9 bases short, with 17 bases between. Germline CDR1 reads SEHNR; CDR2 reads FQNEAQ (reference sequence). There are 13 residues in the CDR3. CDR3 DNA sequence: TGTGCCAGCAGCCCCTCTGAGACCGTACGGCAGTACTTC. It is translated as CASSPSETVRQYF.

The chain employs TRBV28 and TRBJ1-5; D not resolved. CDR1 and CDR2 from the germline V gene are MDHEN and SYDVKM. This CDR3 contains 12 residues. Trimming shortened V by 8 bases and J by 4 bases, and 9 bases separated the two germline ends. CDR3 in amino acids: CASGPENQPQHF. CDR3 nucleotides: TGTGCCAGCGGGCCGGAGAATCAGCCCCAGCATTTT.

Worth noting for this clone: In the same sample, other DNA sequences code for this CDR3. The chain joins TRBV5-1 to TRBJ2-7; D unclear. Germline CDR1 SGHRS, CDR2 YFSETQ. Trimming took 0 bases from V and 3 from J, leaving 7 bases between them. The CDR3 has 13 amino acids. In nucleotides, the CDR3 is TGCGCCAGCAGCTTGGGTGACAACTACGAGCAGTACTTC. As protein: CASSLGDNYEQYF.

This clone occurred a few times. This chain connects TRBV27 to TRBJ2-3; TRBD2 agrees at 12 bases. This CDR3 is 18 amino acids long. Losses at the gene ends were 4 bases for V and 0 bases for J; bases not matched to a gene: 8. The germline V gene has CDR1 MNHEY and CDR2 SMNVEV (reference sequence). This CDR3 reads CASSSRLAGEPSTDTQYF. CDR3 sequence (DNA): TGTGCCAGCAGTTCCCGACTAGCGGGGGAACCTAGCACAGATACGCAGTATTTT.

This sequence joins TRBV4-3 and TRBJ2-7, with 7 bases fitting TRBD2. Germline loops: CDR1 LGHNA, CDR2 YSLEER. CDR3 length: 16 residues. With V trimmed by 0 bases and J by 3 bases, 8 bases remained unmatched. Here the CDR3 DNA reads TGCGCCAGCAGCCAAGATTGGAGCGGGGCTGACTACGAGCAGTACTTC. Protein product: CASSQDWSGADYEQYF.

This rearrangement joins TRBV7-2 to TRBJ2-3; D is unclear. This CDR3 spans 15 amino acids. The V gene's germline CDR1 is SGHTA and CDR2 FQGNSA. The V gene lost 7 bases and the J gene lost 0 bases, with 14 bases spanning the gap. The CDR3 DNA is TGTGCCAGCACTCTGGGCGGCGTTAGCACAGATACGCAGTATTTT. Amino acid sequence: CASTLGGVSTDTQYF.

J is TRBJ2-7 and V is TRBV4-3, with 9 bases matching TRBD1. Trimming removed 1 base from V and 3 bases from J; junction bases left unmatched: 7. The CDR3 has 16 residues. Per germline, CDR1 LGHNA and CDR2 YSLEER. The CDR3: CASSQGPPGQGYEQYF. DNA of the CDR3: TGCGCCAGCAGCCAAGGACCTCCGGGACAGGGCTACGAGCAGTACTTC.

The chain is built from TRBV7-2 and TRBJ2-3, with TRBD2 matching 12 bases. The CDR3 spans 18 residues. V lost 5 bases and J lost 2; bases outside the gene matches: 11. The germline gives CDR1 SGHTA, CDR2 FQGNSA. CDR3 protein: CASSPKPWTSGDTDTQYF. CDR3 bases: TGTGCCAGCAGCCCTAAACCCTGGACTAGCGGGGACACAGATACGCAGTATTTT.

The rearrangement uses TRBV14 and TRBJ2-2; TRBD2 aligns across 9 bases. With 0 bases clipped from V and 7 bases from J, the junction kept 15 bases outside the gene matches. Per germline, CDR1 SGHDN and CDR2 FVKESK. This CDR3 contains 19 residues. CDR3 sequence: CASSQDDQAGGRTLGELFF. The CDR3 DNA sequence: TGTGCCAGCAGCCAAGATGATCAAGCGGGGGGCCGAACGCTCGGGGAGCTGTTTTTT. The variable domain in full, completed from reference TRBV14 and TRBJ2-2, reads EAGVTQFPSHSVIEKGQTVTLRCDPISGHDNLYWYRRVMGKEIKFLLHFVKESKQDESGMPNNRFLAERTGGTYSTLKVQPAELEDSGVYFCASSQDDQAGGRTLGELFFGEGSRLTVL.

CDR3 coding DNA: TGTGCCAGCAGCTTTGGCAGAGTCAACACAGATACGCAGTATTTT. This codes for CASSFGRVNTDTQYF. The V and J genes are TRBV7-2 and TRBJ2-3; D uncertain. CDR1 and CDR2 (germline): SGHTA, FQGNSA. This CDR3 is built from 15 residues. V was shortened by 3 bases and J by 2 bases, with 12 bases between the two germline ends.

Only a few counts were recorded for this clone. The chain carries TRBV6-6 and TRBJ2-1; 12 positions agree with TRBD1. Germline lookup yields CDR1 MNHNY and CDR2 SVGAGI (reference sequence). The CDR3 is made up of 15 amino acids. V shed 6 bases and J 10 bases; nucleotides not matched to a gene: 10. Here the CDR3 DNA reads TGTGCCAGCAGGCCCGGGACAGGGGGCGTAGGGGAGCAGTTCTTC. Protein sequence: CASRPGTGGVGEQFF.

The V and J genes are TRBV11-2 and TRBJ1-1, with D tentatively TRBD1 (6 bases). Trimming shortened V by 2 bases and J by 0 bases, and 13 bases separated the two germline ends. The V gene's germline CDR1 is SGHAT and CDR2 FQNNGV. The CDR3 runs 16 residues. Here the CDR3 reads CASSLFGQLMNTEAFF. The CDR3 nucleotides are TGTGCCAGCAGCTTATTCGGACAGCTTATGAACACTGAAGCTTTCTTT.

CDR3 region: CASSRTGTGQPQHF. DNA of the CDR3: TGTGCCAGCAGCCGAACAGGGACGGGTCAGCCCCAGCATTTT. The chain uses TRBV25-1 and TRBJ1-5; TRBD1 might be the D (6 bases). Deletions cut 6 bases from V and 6 bases from J, with 15 bases between. The CDR3 runs to 14 residues. CDR1 MGHDK and CDR2 SYGVNS come from the germline V gene.

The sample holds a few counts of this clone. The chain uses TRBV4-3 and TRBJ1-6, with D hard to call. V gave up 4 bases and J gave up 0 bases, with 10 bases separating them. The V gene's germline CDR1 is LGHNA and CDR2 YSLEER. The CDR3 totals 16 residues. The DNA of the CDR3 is TGCGCCAGCAGCCGCGGCAGGTCCTCCTATAATTCACCCCTCCACTTT. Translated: CASSRGRSSYNSPLHF.

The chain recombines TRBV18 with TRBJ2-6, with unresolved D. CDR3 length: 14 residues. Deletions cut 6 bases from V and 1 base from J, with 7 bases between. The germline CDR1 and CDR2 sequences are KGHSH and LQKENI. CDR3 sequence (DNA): TGTGCCAGCTCCGCGACATCTGGGGCCAACGTCCTGACTTTC. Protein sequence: CASSATSGANVLTF. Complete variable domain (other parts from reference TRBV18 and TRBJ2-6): NAGVMQNPRHLVRRRGQEARLRCSPMKGHSHVYWYRQLPEEGLKFMVYLQKENIIDESGMPKERFSAEFPKEGPSILRIQQVVRGDSAAYFCASSATSGANVLTFGAGSRLTVL.

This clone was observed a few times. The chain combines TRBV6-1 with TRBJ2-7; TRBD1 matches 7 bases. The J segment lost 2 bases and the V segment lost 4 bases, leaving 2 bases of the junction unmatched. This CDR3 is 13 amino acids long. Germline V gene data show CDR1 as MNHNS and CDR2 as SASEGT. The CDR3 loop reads CASSAGQAYEQYF. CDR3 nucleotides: TGTGCCAGCAGTGCCGGACAGGCCTACGAGCAGTACTTC.

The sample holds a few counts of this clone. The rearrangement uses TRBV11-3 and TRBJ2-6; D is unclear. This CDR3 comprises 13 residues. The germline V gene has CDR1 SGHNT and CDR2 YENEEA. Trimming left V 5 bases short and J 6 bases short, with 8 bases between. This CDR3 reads CASSPLTANVLTF. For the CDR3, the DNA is TGTGCCAGCAGCCCTCTCACGGCCAACGTCCTGACTTTC.

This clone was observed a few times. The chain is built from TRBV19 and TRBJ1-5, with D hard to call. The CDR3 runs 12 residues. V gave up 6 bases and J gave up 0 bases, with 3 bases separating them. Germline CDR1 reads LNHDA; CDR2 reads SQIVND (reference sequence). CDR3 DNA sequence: TGTGCCAGTAGCCATAGCAATCAGCCCCAGCATTTT. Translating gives CASSHSNQPQHF.

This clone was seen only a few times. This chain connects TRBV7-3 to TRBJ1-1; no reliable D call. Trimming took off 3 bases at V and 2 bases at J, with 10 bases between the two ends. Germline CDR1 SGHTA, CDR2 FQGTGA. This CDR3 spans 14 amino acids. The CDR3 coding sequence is TGTGCCAGCAGCTTCACAGCGAAAAACACTGAAGCTTTCTTT. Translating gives CASSFTAKNTEAFF. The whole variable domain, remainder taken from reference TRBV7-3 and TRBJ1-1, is GAGVSQTPSNKVTEKGKYVELRCDPISGHTALYWYRQSLGQGPEFLIYFQGTGAADDSGLPNDRFFAVRPEGSVSTLKIQRTERGDSAVYLCASSFTAKNTEAFFGQGTRLTVV.

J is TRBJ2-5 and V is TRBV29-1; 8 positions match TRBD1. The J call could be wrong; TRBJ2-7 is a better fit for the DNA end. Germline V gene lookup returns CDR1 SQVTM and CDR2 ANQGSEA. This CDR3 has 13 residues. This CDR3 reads CSVDFGTGYEQYF. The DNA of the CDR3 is TGCAGCGTTGACTTTGGGACAGGTTACGAGCAGTACTTC.